This T cell receptor beta chain was found in a study of radiotherapy plus CTLA-4 blockade in lung cancer. About this clone itself: Its matching antigen is unknown.

The CDR3 contains 16 residues. Germline CDR1 reads SQVTM; CDR2 reads ANQGSEA. Trimming cost V 4 bases and J 0 bases, with 17 bases left between them. Assay used: immunoSEQ multiplex PCR; TCRdb lists only in-frame clones, some missing. The data hold about 49,000 clones, with roughly 76% observed a single time. The study's findings and limits: There was expansion of tumor-derived TCR clones in blood after radiotherapy plus ipilimumab.

The clonotype originates from a human donor with non-small cell lung cancer who had stable disease on radiotherapy plus ipilimumab. This rearrangement joins TRBV29-1 to TRBJ2-3, with D maybe TRBD2 (6 bases). This sample comprised peripheral blood, obtained from a patient treated with radiotherapy plus ipilimumab. Here the CDR3 reads CSVAGGVAGSTDTQYF. The CDR3, as DNA: TGCAGCGTTGCCGGCGGAGTTGCGGGGAGCACAGATACGCAGTATTTT.